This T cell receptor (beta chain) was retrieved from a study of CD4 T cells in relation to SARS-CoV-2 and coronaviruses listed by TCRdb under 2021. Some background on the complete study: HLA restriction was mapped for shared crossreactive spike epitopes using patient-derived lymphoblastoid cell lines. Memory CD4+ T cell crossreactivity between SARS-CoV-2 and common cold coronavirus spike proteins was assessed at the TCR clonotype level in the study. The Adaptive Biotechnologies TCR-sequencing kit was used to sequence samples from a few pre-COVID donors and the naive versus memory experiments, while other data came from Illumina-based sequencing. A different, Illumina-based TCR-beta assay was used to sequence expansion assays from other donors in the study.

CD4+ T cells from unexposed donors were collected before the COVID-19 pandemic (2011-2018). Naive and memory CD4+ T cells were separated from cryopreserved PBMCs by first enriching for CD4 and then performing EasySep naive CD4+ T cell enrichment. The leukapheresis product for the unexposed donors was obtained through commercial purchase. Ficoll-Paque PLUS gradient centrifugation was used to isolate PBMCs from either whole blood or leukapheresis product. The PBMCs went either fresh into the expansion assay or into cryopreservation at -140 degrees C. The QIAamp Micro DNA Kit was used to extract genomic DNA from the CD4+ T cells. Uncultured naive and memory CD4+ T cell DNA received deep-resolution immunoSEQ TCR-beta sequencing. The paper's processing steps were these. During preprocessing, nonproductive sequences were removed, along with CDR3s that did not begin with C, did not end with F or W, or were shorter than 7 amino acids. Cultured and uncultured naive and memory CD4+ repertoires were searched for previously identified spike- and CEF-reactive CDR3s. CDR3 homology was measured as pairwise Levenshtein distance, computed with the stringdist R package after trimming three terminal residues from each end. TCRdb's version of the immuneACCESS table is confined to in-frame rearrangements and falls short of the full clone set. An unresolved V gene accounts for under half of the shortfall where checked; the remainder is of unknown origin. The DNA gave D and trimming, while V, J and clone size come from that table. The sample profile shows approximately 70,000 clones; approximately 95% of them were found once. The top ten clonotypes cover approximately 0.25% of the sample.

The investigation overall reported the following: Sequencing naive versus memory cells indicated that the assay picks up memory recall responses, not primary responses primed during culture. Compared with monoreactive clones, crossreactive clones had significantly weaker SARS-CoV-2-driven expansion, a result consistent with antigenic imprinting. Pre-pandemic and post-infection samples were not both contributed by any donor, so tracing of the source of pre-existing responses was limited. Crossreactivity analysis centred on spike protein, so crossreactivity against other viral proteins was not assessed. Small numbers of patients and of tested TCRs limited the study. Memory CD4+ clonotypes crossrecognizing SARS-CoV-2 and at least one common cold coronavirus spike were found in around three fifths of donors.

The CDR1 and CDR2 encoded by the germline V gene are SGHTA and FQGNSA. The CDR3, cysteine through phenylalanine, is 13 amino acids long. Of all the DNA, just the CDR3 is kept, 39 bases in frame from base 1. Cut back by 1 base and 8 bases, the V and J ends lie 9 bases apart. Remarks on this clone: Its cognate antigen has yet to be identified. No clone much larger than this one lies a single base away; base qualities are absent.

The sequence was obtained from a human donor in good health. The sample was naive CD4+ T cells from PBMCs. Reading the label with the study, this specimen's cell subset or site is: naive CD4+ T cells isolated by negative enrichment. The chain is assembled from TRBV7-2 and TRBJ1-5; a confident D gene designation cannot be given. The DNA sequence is TGTGCCAGCAGCTTAGGGGTCCCCGAGCCCCAGCATTTT. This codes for CASSLGVPEPQHF. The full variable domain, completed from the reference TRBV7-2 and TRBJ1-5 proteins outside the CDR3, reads GAGVSQSPSNKVTEKGKDVELRCDPISGHTALYWYRQSLGQGLEFLIYFQGNSAPDKSGLPSDRFSAERTGGSVSTLTIQRTQQEDSAVYLCASSLGVPEPQHFGDGTRLSIL.